Only one count was recorded for the clone carrying this TCR beta chain. With V trimmed by 4 bases and J by 5 bases, 9 bases remained unmatched. This CDR3 region has 15 residues. In germline, CDR1 is SGDLS, CDR2 YYNGEE. The source of the sample is a study of blood T cell repertoires in COVID-19. Study-wide context: Samples representing acute and convalescent COVID-19 were sourced from the United States, Italy and Spain.

How the authors handled the data: Quantification of nucleated cells was approximated via reference gene primer amplification. The data were produced by immunoSEQ multiplex PCR, yet TCRdb's version contains in-frame clones alone and is incomplete. That table supplies the V and J calls and clone size; D and trimming were determined from the DNA. The table includes about 54,000 clones, roughly nine tenths detected once. This TCR derives from a woman aged 40 to 50 with active COVID-19. The sample taken for sequencing was peripheral blood. This sequence joins TRBV9 and TRBJ2-3; TRBD2 matches at 8 bases. CDR3 DNA sequence: TGTGCCAGCAGCACCCCCGGGACTAGTCTAGATACGCAGTATTTT. It encodes CASSTPGTSLDTQYF.